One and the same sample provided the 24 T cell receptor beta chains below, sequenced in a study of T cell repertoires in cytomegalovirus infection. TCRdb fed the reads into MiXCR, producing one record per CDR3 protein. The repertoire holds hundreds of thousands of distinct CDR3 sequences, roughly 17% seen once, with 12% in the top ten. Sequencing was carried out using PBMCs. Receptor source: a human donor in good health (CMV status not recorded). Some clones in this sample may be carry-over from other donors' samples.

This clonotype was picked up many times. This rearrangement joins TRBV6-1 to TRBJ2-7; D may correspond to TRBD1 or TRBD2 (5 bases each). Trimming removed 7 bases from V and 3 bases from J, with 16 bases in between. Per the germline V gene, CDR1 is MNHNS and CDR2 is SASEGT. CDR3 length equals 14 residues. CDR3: CASTRDGALYEQYF. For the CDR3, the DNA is TGTGCCAGCACCCGGGACGGGGCCCTCTACGAGCAGTACTTC.

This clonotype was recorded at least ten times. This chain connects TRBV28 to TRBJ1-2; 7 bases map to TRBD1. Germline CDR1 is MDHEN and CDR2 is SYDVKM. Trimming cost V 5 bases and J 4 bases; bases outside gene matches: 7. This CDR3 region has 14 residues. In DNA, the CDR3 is TGTGCCAGCAGTCCGCGGCCAGGGGGCTATGGCTACACCTTC. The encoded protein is CASSPRPGGYGYTF.

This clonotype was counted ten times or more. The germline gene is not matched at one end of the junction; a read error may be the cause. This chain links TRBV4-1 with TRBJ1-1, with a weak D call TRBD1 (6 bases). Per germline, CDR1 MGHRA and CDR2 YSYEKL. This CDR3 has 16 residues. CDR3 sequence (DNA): TGCGCCAGCAGCAAAGAGACCACCGGACAGCGAGGTCCGGATTTCTTT. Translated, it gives CASSKETTGQRGPDFF.

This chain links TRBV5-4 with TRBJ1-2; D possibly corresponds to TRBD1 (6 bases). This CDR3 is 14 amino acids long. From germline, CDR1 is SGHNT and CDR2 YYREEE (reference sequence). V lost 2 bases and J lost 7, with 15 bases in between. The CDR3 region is CASSFAQGLGGYTF. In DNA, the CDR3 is TGTGCCAGCAGCTTTGCGCAGGGGCTCGGTGGCTACACCTTC.

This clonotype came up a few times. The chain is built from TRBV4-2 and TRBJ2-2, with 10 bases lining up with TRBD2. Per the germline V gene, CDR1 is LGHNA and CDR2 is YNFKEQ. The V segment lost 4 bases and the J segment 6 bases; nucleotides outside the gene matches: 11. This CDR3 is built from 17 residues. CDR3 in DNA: TGTGCCAGCAGCCCTACCAGAGCGGGGGGGCCCTCCGGGGAGCTGTTTTTT. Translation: CASSPTRAGGPSGELFF.

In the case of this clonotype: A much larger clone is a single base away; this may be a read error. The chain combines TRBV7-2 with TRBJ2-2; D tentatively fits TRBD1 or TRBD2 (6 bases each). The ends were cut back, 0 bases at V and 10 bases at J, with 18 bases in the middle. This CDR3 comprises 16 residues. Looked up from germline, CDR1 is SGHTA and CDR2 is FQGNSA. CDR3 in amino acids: CASSLARGRRAVELFF. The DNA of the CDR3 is TGTGCCAGCAGCTTAGCCCGGGGGCGGAGGGCCGTGGAGCTGTTTTTT.

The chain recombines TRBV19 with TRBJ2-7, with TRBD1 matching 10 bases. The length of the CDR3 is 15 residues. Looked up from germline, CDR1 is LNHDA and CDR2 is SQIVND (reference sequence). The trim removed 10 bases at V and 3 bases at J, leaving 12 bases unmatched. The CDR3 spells CATTNRDRGIYEQYF. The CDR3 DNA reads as TGTGCCACAACGAACCGGGACAGGGGTATCTACGAGCAGTACTTC.

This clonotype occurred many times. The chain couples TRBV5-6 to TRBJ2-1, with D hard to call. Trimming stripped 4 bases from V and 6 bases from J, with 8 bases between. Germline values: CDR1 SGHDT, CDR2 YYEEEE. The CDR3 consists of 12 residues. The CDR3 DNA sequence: TGTGCCAGCAGCCGCGATAGCAATGAGCAGTTCTTC. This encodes CASSRDSNEQFF. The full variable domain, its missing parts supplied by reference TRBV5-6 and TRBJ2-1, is DAGVTQSPTHLIKTRGQQVTLRCSPKSGHDTVSWYQQALGQGPQFIFQYYEEEERQRGNFPDRFSGHQFPNYSSELNVNALLLGDSALYLCASSRDSNEQFFGPGTRLTVL.

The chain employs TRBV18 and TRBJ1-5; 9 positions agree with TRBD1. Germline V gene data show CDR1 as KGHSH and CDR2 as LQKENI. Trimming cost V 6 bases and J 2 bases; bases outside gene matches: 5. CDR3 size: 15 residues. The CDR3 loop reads CASSLTGGGNQPQHF. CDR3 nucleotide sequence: TGTGCCAGCTCCCTCACAGGGGGCGGCAATCAGCCCCAGCATTTT. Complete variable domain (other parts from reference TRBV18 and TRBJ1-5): NAGVMQNPRHLVRRRGQEARLRCSPMKGHSHVYWYRQLPEEGLKFMVYLQKENIIDESGMPKERFSAEFPKEGPSILRIQQVVRGDSAAYFCASSLTGGGNQPQHFGDGTRLSIL.

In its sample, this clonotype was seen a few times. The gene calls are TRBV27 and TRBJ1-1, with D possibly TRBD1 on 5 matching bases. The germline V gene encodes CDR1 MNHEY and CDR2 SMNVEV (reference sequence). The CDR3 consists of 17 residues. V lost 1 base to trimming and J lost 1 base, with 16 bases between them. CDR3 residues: CASSLFGTAVGNTEAFF. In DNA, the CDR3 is TGTGCCAGCAGTTTATTCGGGACGGCGGTCGGGAACACTGAAGCTTTCTTT.

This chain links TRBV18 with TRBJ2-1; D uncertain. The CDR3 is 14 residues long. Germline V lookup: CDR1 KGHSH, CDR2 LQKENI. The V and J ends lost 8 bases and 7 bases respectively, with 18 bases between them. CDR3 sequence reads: CASRLSGRSNEQFF. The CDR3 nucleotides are TGTGCCAGCCGCTTGAGTGGACGCTCAAATGAGCAGTTCTTC.

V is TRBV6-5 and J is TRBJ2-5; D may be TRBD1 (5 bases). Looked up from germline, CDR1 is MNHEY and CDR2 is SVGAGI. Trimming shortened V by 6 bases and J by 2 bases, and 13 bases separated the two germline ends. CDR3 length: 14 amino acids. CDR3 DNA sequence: TGTGCCAGCAGCCTATCGCCAGGGCAAGAGACCCAGTACTTC. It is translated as CASSLSPGQETQYF.

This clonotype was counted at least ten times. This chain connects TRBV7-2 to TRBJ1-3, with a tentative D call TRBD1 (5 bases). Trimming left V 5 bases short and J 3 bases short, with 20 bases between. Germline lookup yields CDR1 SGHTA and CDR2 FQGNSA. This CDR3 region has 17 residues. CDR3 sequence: CASSLRPGTGFGNTIYF. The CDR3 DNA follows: TGTGCCAGCAGCCTAAGACCCGGGACCGGTTTTGGAAACACCATATATTTT. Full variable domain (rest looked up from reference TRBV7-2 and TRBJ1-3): GAGVSQSPSNKVTEKGKDVELRCDPISGHTALYWYRQSLGQGLEFLIYFQGNSAPDKSGLPSDRFSAERTGGSVSTLTIQRTQQEDSAVYLCASSLRPGTGFGNTIYFGEGSWLTVV.

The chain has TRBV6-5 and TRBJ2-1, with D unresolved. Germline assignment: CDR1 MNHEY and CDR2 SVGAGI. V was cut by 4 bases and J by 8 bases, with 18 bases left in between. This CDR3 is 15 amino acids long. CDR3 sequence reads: CASSSDGPEFYEQFF. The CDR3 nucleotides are TGTGCCAGCAGTTCAGATGGGCCGGAGTTTTATGAGCAGTTCTTC.

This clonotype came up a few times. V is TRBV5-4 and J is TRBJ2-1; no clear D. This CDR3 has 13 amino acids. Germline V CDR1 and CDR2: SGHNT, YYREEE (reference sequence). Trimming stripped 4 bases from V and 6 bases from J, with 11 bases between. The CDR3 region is CASSRRSGNEQFF. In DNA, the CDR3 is TGTGCCAGCAGCCGCCGTTCTGGCAATGAGCAGTTCTTC.

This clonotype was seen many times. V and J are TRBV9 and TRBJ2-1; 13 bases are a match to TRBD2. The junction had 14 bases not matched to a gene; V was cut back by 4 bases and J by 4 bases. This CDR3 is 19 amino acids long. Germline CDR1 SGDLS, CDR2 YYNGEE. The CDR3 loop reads CASSKGLAGSSPSYNEQFF. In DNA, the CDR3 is TGTGCCAGCAGCAAGGGACTAGCGGGATCTTCGCCGTCATACAATGAGCAGTTCTTC.

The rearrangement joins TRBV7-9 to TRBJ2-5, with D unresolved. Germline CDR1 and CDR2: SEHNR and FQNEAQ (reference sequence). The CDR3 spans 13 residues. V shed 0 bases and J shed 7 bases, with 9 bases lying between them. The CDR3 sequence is CASSLAERRTQYF. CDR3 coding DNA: TGTGCCAGCAGCTTAGCTGAAAGGAGGACCCAGTACTTC.

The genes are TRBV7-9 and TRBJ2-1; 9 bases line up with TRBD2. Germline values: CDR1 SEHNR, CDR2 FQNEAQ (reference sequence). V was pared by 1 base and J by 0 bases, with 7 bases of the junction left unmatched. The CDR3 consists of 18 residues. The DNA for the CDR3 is TGTGCCAGCAGCTTAGTAGCGGGGGCGACTACCTCCTACAATGAGCAGTTCTTC. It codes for CASSLVAGATTSYNEQFF.

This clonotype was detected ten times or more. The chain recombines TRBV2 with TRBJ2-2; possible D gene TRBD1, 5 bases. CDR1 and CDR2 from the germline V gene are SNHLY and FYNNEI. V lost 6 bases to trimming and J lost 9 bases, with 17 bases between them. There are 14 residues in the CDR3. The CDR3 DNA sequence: TGTGCCAGCAGCCTAGACAGTTATCACCGGGAGCTGTTTTTT. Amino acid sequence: CASSLDSYHRELFF.

CDR3 region: CASSGQQNTEAFF. The DNA of the CDR3 is TGTGCCAGCAGCGGACAACAGAACACTGAAGCTTTCTTT. V usage is TRBV12-3 or TRBV12-4 and J usage is TRBJ1-1, with D possibly matching TRBD1 (5 bases). The CDR3 spans 13 residues. V dropped 6 bases and J dropped 1 base, with 9 bases sitting between them.

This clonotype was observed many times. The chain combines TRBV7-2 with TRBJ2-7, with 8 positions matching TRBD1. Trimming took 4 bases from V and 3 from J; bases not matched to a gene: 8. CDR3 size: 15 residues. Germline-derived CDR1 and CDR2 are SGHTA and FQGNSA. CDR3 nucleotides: TGTGCCAGCAGCTCCCCGGACAGGGCCCTCTACGAGCAGTACTTC. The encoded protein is CASSSPDRALYEQYF.

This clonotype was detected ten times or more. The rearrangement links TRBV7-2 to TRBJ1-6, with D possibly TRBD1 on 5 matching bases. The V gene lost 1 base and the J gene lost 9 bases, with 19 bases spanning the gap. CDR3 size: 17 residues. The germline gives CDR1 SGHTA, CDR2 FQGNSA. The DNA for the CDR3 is TGTGCCAGCAGCTTAGACTGGGCAGTGGGGACCCTTTCACCCCTCCACTTT. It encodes CASSLDWAVGTLSPLHF.

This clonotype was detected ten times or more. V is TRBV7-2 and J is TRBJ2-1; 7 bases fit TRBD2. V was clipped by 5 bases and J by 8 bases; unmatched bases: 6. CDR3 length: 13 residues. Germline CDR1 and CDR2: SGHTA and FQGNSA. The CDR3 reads CASSLLGGDEQFF. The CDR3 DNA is TGTGCCAGCAGCCTCCTGGGGGGGGATGAGCAGTTCTTC.

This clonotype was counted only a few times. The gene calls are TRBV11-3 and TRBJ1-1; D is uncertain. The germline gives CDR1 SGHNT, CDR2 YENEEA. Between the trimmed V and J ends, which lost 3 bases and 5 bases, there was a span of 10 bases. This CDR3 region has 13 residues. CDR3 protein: CASSFGERTEAFF. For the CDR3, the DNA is TGTGCCAGCAGCTTCGGGGAAAGGACTGAAGCTTTCTTT.